The 16 T cell receptor beta chains reported below all come from one sample, sequenced in a study of technical replicates of blood from a few donors. Clones were read by immunoSEQ multiplex PCR, and TCRdb kept only the in-frame ones, dropping some. The data show about 94,000 clones, 90% to 97% seen once. The specimen was T cells isolated from PBMCs. These receptor sequences come from a human donor in good health.

The chain carries TRBV5-1 and TRBJ2-2; 7 bases align to TRBD1. CDR1 is SGHRS and CDR2 is YFSETQ in the germline V gene. The CDR3 is 15 amino acids. With V trimmed by 0 bases and J by 3 bases, 2 bases remained unmatched. The CDR3 reads CASSLDRGDTGELFF. As DNA, the CDR3 is TGCGCCAGCAGCTTGGACAGGGGAGACACCGGGGAGCTGTTTTTT. Full variable domain (remainder filled in from reference TRBV5-1 and TRBJ2-2): KAGVTQTPRYLIKTRGQQVTLSCSPISGHRSVSWYQQTPGQGLQFLFEYFSETQRNKGNFPGRFSGRQFSNSRSEMNVSTLELGDSALYLCASSLDRGDTGELFFGEGSRLTVL.

V usage is TRBV6-1 and J usage is TRBJ1-5; TRBD1 matches 8 bases. The CDR3 is 13 amino acids. Unmatched junction bases numbered 6, after V lost 5 bases and J lost 9 bases. Germline V CDR1 and CDR2: MNHNS, SASEGT. CDR3 sequence: CASSTGTGWPQHF. Here the CDR3 DNA reads TGTGCCAGCAGTACCGGGACAGGATGGCCCCAGCATTTT.

The chain couples TRBV2 to TRBJ2-3; 7 bases line up with TRBD2. The CDR3 contains 17 residues. Trimming took 7 bases from V and 2 from J; bases not matched to a gene: 15. The germline V gene has CDR1 SNHLY and CDR2 FYNNEI. The DNA of the CDR3 is TGTGCCAGCACCAACGGGGGGATCAACGATCCCACAGATACGCAGTATTTT. This sequence encodes CASTNGGINDPTDTQYF. Combining the CDR3 with reference TRBV2 and TRBJ2-3 gives the whole variable domain EPEVTQTPSHQVTQMGQEVILRCVPISNHLYFYWYRQILGQKVEFLVSFYNNEISEKSEIFDDQFSVERPDGSNFTLKIRSTKLEDSAMYFCASTNGGINDPTDTQYFGPGTRLTVL.

V is TRBV15 and J is TRBJ2-7; 8 positions agree with TRBD1. Germline V gives CDR1 LNHNV, CDR2 YYDKDF (reference sequence). The CDR3 loop spans 14 amino acids. Trimming cost V 3 bases and J 6 bases; bases outside gene matches: 7. DNA of the CDR3: TGTGCCACCAGCAGGCTACAGGGGGTGGGCGAGCAGTACTTC. Its translation is CATSRLQGVGEQYF.

This chain uses TRBV4-2 with TRBJ1-1; D unclear. Deletions cut 11 bases from V and 4 bases from J, with 17 bases between. This CDR3 comprises 13 residues. CDR1 is LGHNA and CDR2 is YNFKEQ in the germline V gene. The CDR3, as DNA: TGTGCCGGGAGCGAGAGGGAAGGCACTGAAGCTTTCTTT. Its translation is CAGSEREGTEAFF.

This chain joins TRBV13 and TRBJ1-1; D is undetermined. Germline CDR1 reads PRHDT; CDR2 reads FYEKMQ (reference sequence). CDR3 length: 14 residues. V was cut by 1 base and J by 1 base, with 7 bases left in between. The CDR3 nucleotides are TGTGCCAGCAGCTTAGTCCGGGGGAACACTGAAGCTTTCTTT. Translated: CASSLVRGNTEAFF.

This CDR3 is CASSLRRWGTGGYNEQFF. CDR3 nucleotides: TGTGCCAGCAGCTTGAGGCGGTGGGGGACAGGGGGCTACAATGAGCAGTTCTTC. The chain has TRBV5-6 and TRBJ2-1; 11 bases match TRBD1. The CDR3 is 18 residues long. The V and J ends lost 1 base and 3 bases, in that order; junction bases with no gene match: 9. Germline CDR1 SGHDT, CDR2 YYEEEE.

This clone was seen once. The rearrangement links TRBV5-1 to TRBJ1-5; no reliable D call. Germline V gene data show CDR1 as SGHRS and CDR2 as YFSETQ. Trimming removed 4 bases at V and 3 bases at J, with 14 bases between. The CDR3 spans 15 residues. This CDR3 is CASSLQGVDNQPQHF. In DNA, the CDR3 is TGCGCCAGCAGCCTCCAAGGAGTTGACAATCAGCCCCAGCATTTT.

This chain uses TRBV7-9 with TRBJ2-7, with 9 bases fitting TRBD1. CDR3 size: 15 residues. With 5 bases clipped from V and 2 bases from J, the junction kept 7 bases outside the gene matches. CDR1 and CDR2 (germline): SEHNR, FQNEAQ (reference sequence). DNA of the CDR3: TGTGCCAGCAGCCCACGGGACAGGGAACCCTACGAGCAGTACTTC. It encodes CASSPRDREPYEQYF.

V and J are TRBV5-1 and TRBJ2-7; possibly TRBD2 for D (6 bases). The germline V gene has CDR1 SGHRS and CDR2 YFSETQ. Trimming stripped 4 bases from V and 6 bases from J, with 17 bases between. CDR3 length: 14 amino acids. CDR3 loop: CASSLTSPSVEQYF. DNA for the CDR3: TGCGCCAGCAGCCTGACTAGTCCCTCCGTCGAGCAGTACTTC.

The V call is TRBV5-8, the J call TRBJ1-6; 10 bases align to TRBD1. The CDR3 sequence is 17 residues long. Looked up from germline, CDR1 is SGHTS and CDR2 is YDEGEE. V was clipped by 1 base and J by 10 bases; unmatched bases: 11. CDR3 in amino acids: CASSLIATGGEESPLHF. The CDR3 DNA sequence: TGTGCCAGCAGCTTGATCGCGACAGGGGGCGAAGAGTCACCCCTCCACTTT. The full variable domain, its missing parts supplied by reference TRBV5-8 and TRBJ1-6, is EAGVTQSPTHLIKTRGQQATLRCSPISGHTSVYWYQQALGLGLQFLLWYDEGEERNRGNFPPRFSGRQFPNYSSELNVNALELEDSALYLCASSLIATGGEESPLHFGNGTRLTVT.

The chain links TRBV4-1 to TRBJ2-7; 8 bases match TRBD1. Per the germline V gene, CDR1 is MGHRA and CDR2 is YSYEKL. This CDR3 spans 17 amino acids. V dropped 4 bases and J dropped 0; count of bases not matched to a gene: 11. The CDR3, as DNA: TGCGCCAGCAGCCTCCGGACAGGGCCCTATTTCTCCTACGAGCAGTACTTC. Translated, it gives CASSLRTGPYFSYEQYF.

V usage is TRBV29-1 and J usage is TRBJ1-2; 7 bases are shared with TRBD1. The CDR3 totals 15 residues. CDR1 and CDR2 (germline): SQVTM, ANQGSEA. The trim removed 3 bases at V and 4 bases at J, leaving 11 bases unmatched. In DNA form, the CDR3 reads TGCAGCGTTGAGCTGGGAGCAGGGGGATTCTATGGCTACACCTTC. Its translation is CSVELGAGGFYGYTF.

The table lists this clone with a count of one. The chain recombines TRBV2 with TRBJ2-6; D uncertain. Per the germline V gene, CDR1 is SNHLY and CDR2 is FYNNEI. Between the trimmed V and J ends, which lost 6 bases and 0 bases, there was a span of 9 bases. The CDR3 has 15 amino acids. CDR3 sequence reads: CASRPQISGANVLTF. The DNA of the CDR3 is TGTGCCAGCAGGCCCCAGATCTCTGGGGCCAACGTCCTGACTTTC. Using reference TRBV2 and TRBJ2-6 for the parts outside the CDR3, the full variable domain is EPEVTQTPSHQVTQMGQEVILRCVPISNHLYFYWYRQILGQKVEFLVSFYNNEISEKSEIFDDQFSVERPDGSNFTLKIRSTKLEDSAMYFCASRPQISGANVLTFGAGSRLTVL.

This sequence joins TRBV27 and TRBJ2-7; TRBD1 matches at 9 bases. The CDR3 is 14 residues long. The germline CDR1 and CDR2 sequences are MNHEY and SMNVEV (reference sequence). J lost 5 bases, V lost 4 bases, and 6 bases had no gene match. The CDR3 is CASSSGQGGNEQYF. CDR3 nucleotide sequence: TGTGCCAGCAGTTCGGGACAGGGCGGAAACGAGCAGTACTTC.

The V gene is TRBV18, the J gene TRBJ2-7, with 7 bases that match TRBD1. This CDR3 region has 14 residues. Germline values: CDR1 KGHSH, CDR2 LQKENI. With 6 bases clipped from V and 2 bases from J, the junction kept 7 bases outside the gene matches. The CDR3 is CASSPDRVTYEQYF. CDR3 DNA: TGTGCCAGCTCGCCCGACAGGGTTACCTACGAGCAGTACTTC.